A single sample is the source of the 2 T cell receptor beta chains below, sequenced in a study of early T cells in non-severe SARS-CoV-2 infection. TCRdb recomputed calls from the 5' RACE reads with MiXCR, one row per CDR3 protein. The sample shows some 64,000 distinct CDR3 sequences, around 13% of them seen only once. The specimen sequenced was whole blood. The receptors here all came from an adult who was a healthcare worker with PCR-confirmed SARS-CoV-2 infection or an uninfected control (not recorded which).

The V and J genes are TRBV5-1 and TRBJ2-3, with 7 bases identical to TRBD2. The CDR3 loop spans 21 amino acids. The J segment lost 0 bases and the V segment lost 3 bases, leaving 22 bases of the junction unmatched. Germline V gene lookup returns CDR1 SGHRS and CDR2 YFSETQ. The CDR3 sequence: CASSSKGRESPLGISTDTQYF. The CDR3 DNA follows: TGCGCCAGCAGCTCGAAGGGGAGGGAGAGCCCCTTAGGAATAAGCACAGATACGCAGTATTTT.

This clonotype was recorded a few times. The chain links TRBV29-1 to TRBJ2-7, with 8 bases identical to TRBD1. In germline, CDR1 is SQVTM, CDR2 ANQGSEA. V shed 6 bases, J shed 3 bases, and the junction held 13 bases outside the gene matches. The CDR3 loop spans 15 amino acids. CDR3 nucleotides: TGCAGCGTAAGTGGTGCGGGACAGGATTTCTACGAGCAGTACTTC. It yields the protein CSVSGAGQDFYEQYF.